Below, 16 T cell receptor beta chains from the same sample are listed, as sequenced in a study of response to subunit inactivated influenza vaccine. Each CDR3 protein gets one entry after TCRdb re-called the RT-PCR reads with MiXCR. In the table there are about 540,000 distinct CDR3 sequences, approximately 20% of which are singletons. These data were likewise used in another study, on T cells expressing NK-cell markers. From that report: Template switching by 5'RACE with UMIs generated the TCR beta cDNA.

The sequencing here drew on CD4+ T cells sorted from PBMCs, taken roughly 12 days after vaccination. These receptors were obtained from a man aged 45-65 years who received an inactivated influenza vaccine.

The gene calls are TRBV5-1 and TRBJ2-3; D uncertain. From germline, CDR1 is SGHRS and CDR2 YFSETQ. There are 13 residues in the CDR3. V was cut by 2 bases and J by 0 bases, with 4 bases left in between. CDR3 protein: CASSFLSTDTQYF. The CDR3 DNA follows: TGCGCCAGCAGCTTTCTCAGCACAGATACGCAGTATTTT.

This chain joins TRBV11-2 and TRBJ2-3; TRBD1 matches 7 bases. The V and J ends lost 0 bases and 8 bases, in that order; junction bases with no gene match: 5. Looked up from germline, CDR1 is SGHAT and CDR2 is FQNNGV. This CDR3 has 14 amino acids. CDR3 nucleotide sequence: TGTGCCAGCAGCTTAGATTGGGACAGAGGTACGCAGTATTTT. It yields the protein CASSLDWDRGTQYF.

The chain carries TRBV20-1 and TRBJ2-1; D call uncertain. The V and J ends lost 1 base and 7 bases respectively, with 14 bases between them. This CDR3 spans 14 amino acids. CDR1 is DFQATT and CDR2 is SNEGSKA in the germline V gene (reference sequence). CDR3: CSARGVGSGNEQFF. In DNA form, the CDR3 reads TGCAGTGCTAGAGGTGTGGGATCCGGGAATGAGCAGTTCTTC.

V gene TRBV7-8 combines with J gene TRBJ2-3; no reliable D call. Germline V CDR1 and CDR2: SGHVS, FQNEAQ. The CDR3 is made up of 16 amino acids. Trimming stripped 4 bases from V and 0 bases from J, with 14 bases between. The CDR3 here is CASSSVGGASTDTQYF. In DNA, the CDR3 is TGTGCCAGCAGCTCGGTAGGCGGTGCTAGCACAGATACGCAGTATTTT. Together with reference TRBV7-8 and TRBJ2-3, the CDR3 gives the full variable domain: GAGVSQSPRYKVAKRGQDVALRCDPISGHVSLFWYQQALGQGPEFLTYFQNEAQLDKSGLPSDRFFAERPEGSVSTLKIQRTQQEDSAVYLCASSSVGGASTDTQYFGPGTRLTVL.

The sample holds a few counts of this clonotype. CDR3 sequence (DNA): TGTGCCAGCAGTTCGGGACCAGTCTCAGGAATGCAGTATTTT. It translates to CASSSGPVSGMQYF. V is TRBV27 and J is TRBJ2-3, with D perhaps matching TRBD1 or TRBD2 (5 bases each). Trimming pared 4 bases from V and 11 bases from J, leaving 19 bases between. The CDR3 covers 14 residues. The germline V gene encodes CDR1 MNHEY and CDR2 SMNVEV (reference sequence).

The chain is built from TRBV6-2 or TRBV6-3 and TRBJ2-7, with TRBD1 identical over 7 bases. The CDR3 is 14 amino acids. Germline V gene lookup returns CDR1 MNHEY and CDR2 SVGEGT. Unmatched junction bases numbered 8, after V lost 7 bases and J lost 2 bases. CDR3 loop: CASNNPDRAYEQYF. In DNA, the CDR3 is TGTGCCAGCAACAACCCTGACAGGGCCTACGAGCAGTACTTC.

This clonotype turned up a few times. The chain employs TRBV12-3 or TRBV12-4 and TRBJ2-7; tentatively, D is TRBD2 (5 bases). Trimming took off 1 base at V and 2 bases at J, with 9 bases between the two ends. The CDR3 spans 14 residues. The CDR3 region is CASSLDGVAYEQYF. The CDR3 DNA follows: TGTGCCAGCAGTTTAGACGGGGTTGCCTACGAGCAGTACTTC.

This clonotype was seen a handful of times. This chain joins TRBV5-1 and TRBJ2-2; D may match TRBD1 or TRBD2 (5 bases each). From germline, CDR1 is SGHRS and CDR2 YFSETQ. This CDR3 is 15 amino acids long. V was cut by 5 bases and J by 4 bases, with 15 bases left in between. The CDR3 reads CASSPSGTLTGELFF. The DNA for the CDR3 is TGCGCCAGCAGTCCTTCGGGGACCCTCACCGGGGAGCTGTTTTTT.

The V and J genes are TRBV3-1 and TRBJ2-7, with D possibly matching TRBD1 (5 bases). The length of the CDR3 is 13 residues. The germline V gene has CDR1 LGHDT and CDR2 YNNKEL (reference sequence). Trimming removed 4 bases at V and 4 bases at J, with 11 bases between. CDR3 nucleotide sequence: TGTGCCAGCAGCCTAGGGTCAGGGTACGAGCAGTACTTC. This sequence encodes CASSLGSGYEQYF.

This chain links TRBV5-1 with TRBJ2-2; a weak D match, TRBD1 (5 bases). V lost 0 bases to trimming and J lost 5 bases, with 14 bases between them. This CDR3 has 16 residues. Per germline, CDR1 SGHRS and CDR2 YFSETQ. The CDR3 spells CASSLAGPTGTGELFF. In nucleotides, the CDR3 is TGCGCCAGCAGCTTGGCCGGGCCCACAGGAACCGGGGAGCTGTTTTTT.

The chain recombines TRBV7-2 with TRBJ2-7, with 11 nucleotides matching TRBD1. The junction had 7 bases not matched to a gene; V was cut back by 5 bases and J by 7 bases. The germline CDR1 and CDR2 sequences are SGHTA and FQGNSA. This CDR3 spans 14 amino acids. CDR3 nucleotide sequence: TGTGCCAGCAGCAAGGACAGGGGGCGTCTGGAGCAGTACTTC. Translated, it gives CASSKDRGRLEQYF.

V and J are TRBV25-1 and TRBJ1-6, with D uncertain. The CDR3 length is 13 residues. V lost 4 bases, J lost 8 bases, and 9 bases lay in between. Germline values: CDR1 MGHDK, CDR2 SYGVNS. The CDR3 region is CASSALGDSPLHF. The CDR3 DNA sequence: TGTGCCAGCAGTGCCCTTGGGGATTCACCCCTCCACTTT.

This clonotype has more than one count but fewer than ten. The chain is built from TRBV20-1 and TRBJ2-5; 7 bases agree with TRBD1. V dropped 0 bases and J dropped 5; count of bases not matched to a gene: 6. The CDR3 is 14 amino acids. Germline lookup yields CDR1 DFQATT and CDR2 SNEGSKA (reference sequence). Here the CDR3 DNA reads TGCAGTGCTAGAGATCTGCTCAGGGGGGAGACCCAGTACTTC. It translates to CSARDLLRGETQYF.

This clonotype was detected a few times. The chain carries TRBV20-1 and TRBJ2-5, with 9 nucleotides matching TRBD2. Trimming removed 0 bases from V and 5 bases from J; junction bases left unmatched: 10. CDR1 and CDR2 (germline): DFQATT, SNEGSKA (reference sequence). CDR3 length: 16 residues. The CDR3 protein is CSARDSASGTSETQYF. The CDR3, as DNA: TGCAGTGCTAGAGATTCGGCTAGCGGGACTAGCGAGACCCAGTACTTC.

The chain recombines TRBV18 with TRBJ2-1; possible D gene TRBD1, 6 bases. Trimming pared 0 bases from V and 4 bases from J, leaving 13 bases between. The CDR3 covers 16 residues. Germline CDR1 reads KGHSH; CDR2 reads LQKENI. This CDR3 is CASSPPFPGVYNEQFF. The CDR3 DNA follows: TGTGCCAGCTCACCACCGTTCCCAGGGGTATACAATGAGCAGTTCTTC.

There are a few counts of this clonotype. DNA for the CDR3: TGCAGCGCCTCGGACAGAACCTACGAGCAGTACTTC. It specifies CSASDRTYEQYF. The chain links TRBV29-1 to TRBJ2-7, with D possibly TRBD1 on 6 matching bases. The V end lost 7 bases, the J end lost 2 bases, and 12 bases lay between the germline ends. This CDR3 region has 12 residues. Germline values: CDR1 SQVTM, CDR2 ANQGSEA.